The 18 T cell receptor beta chains presented below share a single source sample, sequenced in a study of T cells after yellow fever vaccination. One entry per CDR3 protein, called by TCRdb with MiXCR from the 5' RACE reads. The sample yields 250,000 to 350,000 distinct CDR3 sequences, 7.5% to 9% seen once. Sample: CD4+ T cells sorted from PBMCs, taken 5 days after the yellow fever booster vaccination. The receptors come from a man aged 18 to 30 who received the YFV17D yellow fever vaccine.

V usage is TRBV15 and J usage is TRBJ1-4, with D possibly matching TRBD1 (6 bases). The V end was cut by 2 bases, the J end by 4 bases, with 11 bases between. Germline-derived CDR1 and CDR2 are LNHNV and YYDKDF (reference sequence). There are 15 residues in the CDR3. The CDR3 nucleotides read TGTGCCACCAGCAGACGGACAGACGATAATGAAAAACTGTTTTTT. Translated: CATSRRTDDNEKLFF.

In this sample, this clonotype turned up many times. The V call is TRBV6-2 or TRBV6-3, the J call TRBJ2-1; 9 nucleotides match TRBD1. V lost 3 bases, J lost 8 bases, and 11 bases stayed unmatched. The CDR3 is made up of 16 amino acids. Germline assignment: CDR1 MNHEY and CDR2 SVGEGT. In DNA form, the CDR3 reads TGTGCCAGCAGTTATTACAGGGGGCGAGTTAGCGATGAGCAGTTCTTC. This sequence encodes CASSYYRGRVSDEQFF.

The chain has TRBV7-9 and TRBJ1-5; TRBD1 aligns across 11 bases. Trimming at V came to 6 bases and at J to 2 bases, leaving 9 bases not matched to a gene. The CDR3 contains 17 residues. Germline-derived CDR1 and CDR2 are SEHNR and FQNEAQ (reference sequence). CDR3 bases: TGTGCCAGCAGTTCACCTCCGGGACAGGGGGGCAATCAGCCCCAGCATTTT. Protein product: CASSSPPGQGGNQPQHF.

The CDR3 sequence is CASVPQPGGEQFF. Here the CDR3 DNA reads TGCGCCAGCGTCCCCCAGCCGGGGGGTGAGCAGTTCTTC. The rearrangement uses TRBV10-2 and TRBJ2-1, with 7 bases that match TRBD2. The CDR3 loop spans 13 amino acids. J was trimmed by 9 bases and V by 8 bases; bases with no gene match: 10. Germline V gene data show CDR1 as WSHSY and CDR2 as SAAADI.

The V call is TRBV4-3, the J call TRBJ1-4; D not resolved. The V end was cut by 0 bases, the J end by 7 bases, with 12 bases between. Per germline, CDR1 LGHNA and CDR2 YSLEER. This CDR3 is built from 15 residues. CDR3 coding DNA: TGCGCCAGCAGCCAAGAGTCGCAGTGGGGTGAAAAACTGTTTTTT. It codes for CASSQESQWGEKLFF.

This clonotype was observed a few times. The chain joins TRBV20-1 to TRBJ1-4; D perhaps matches TRBD1 (5 bases). The CDR3 totals 13 residues. CDR1 and CDR2 (germline): DFQATT, SNEGSKA (reference sequence). The V end lost 6 bases, the J end lost 8 bases, and 16 bases lay between the germline ends. In DNA form, the CDR3 reads TGCAGTGCCTATTCCTGGGACCGGGAAAAACTGTTTTTT. It encodes CSAYSWDREKLFF.

This clonotype was counted at least ten times. The chain carries TRBV2 and TRBJ2-5, with TRBD1 as a possible D gene (6 bases). Germline CDR1 SNHLY, CDR2 FYNNEI. There are 13 residues in the CDR3. The ends were cut back, 4 bases at V and 1 base at J, with 7 bases in the middle. CDR3 nucleotides: TGTGCCAGCAGTGCGGACAGCCAAGAGACCCAGTACTTC. Amino acids: CASSADSQETQYF.

The rearrangement uses TRBV20-1 and TRBJ1-5; possibly TRBD1 for D (5 bases). Germline CDR1 DFQATT, CDR2 SNEGSKA (reference sequence). The V end was cut by 5 bases, the J end by 5 bases, with 10 bases between. The CDR3 spans 12 residues. CDR3 sequence (DNA): TGCAGTGCTGGGGGGGGGGATCAGCCCCAGCATTTT. This encodes CSAGGGDQPQHF.

The rearrangement links TRBV6-5 to TRBJ2-3; D is unclear. This CDR3 region has 14 residues. From germline, CDR1 is MNHEY and CDR2 SVGAGI. Between the trimmed V and J ends, which lost 6 bases and 2 bases, there was a span of 12 bases. CDR3 sequence reads: CASRLDPNTDTQYF. Written as DNA, the CDR3 is TGTGCCAGCAGACTCGACCCAAACACAGATACGCAGTATTTT.

Regarding this clonotype: A read error may be the cause here, since a much bigger clone is one base away. V and J are TRBV7-2 and TRBJ2-5; D remains ambiguous. Germline lookup yields CDR1 SGHTA and CDR2 FQGNSA. Trimming shortened V by 1 base and J by 4 bases, and 7 bases separated the two germline ends. The CDR3 loop spans 13 amino acids. The CDR3 region has the DNA TGTGCCAGCAGCTTAGTAAGGATAGAGACCCAGTACTTC. It is translated as CASSLVRIETQYF.

The chain links TRBV5-1 to TRBJ2-5; 7 bases line up with TRBD1. The CDR3 is 13 residues long. J lost 5 bases, V lost 4 bases, and 5 bases had no gene match. In germline, CDR1 is SGHRS, CDR2 YFSETQ. CDR3 protein: CASSIQGYETQYF. The CDR3 nucleotides are TGCGCCAGCAGCATACAGGGGTATGAGACCCAGTACTTC. The variable domain in full, completed from reference TRBV5-1 and TRBJ2-5, reads KAGVTQTPRYLIKTRGQQVTLSCSPISGHRSVSWYQQTPGQGLQFLFEYFSETQRNKGNFPGRFSGRQFSNSRSEMNVSTLELGDSALYLCASSIQGYETQYFGPGTRLLVL.

This clonotype was picked up many times. The V gene is TRBV7-2, the J gene TRBJ2-3, with 8 bases aligning to TRBD2. V was pared by 3 bases and J by 5 bases, with 7 bases of the junction left unmatched. The CDR3 totals 15 residues. Germline-derived CDR1 and CDR2 are SGHTA and FQGNSA. This chain's CDR3 is CASSFSGGRGDTQYF. CDR3 nucleotide sequence: TGTGCCAGCAGCTTCTCGGGGGGGCGGGGAGATACGCAGTATTTT.

The rearrangement links TRBV20-1 to TRBJ1-5; a weak D match, TRBD1 (5 bases). This CDR3 is 14 amino acids long. V was cut by 3 bases and J by 3 bases, with 12 bases left in between. Germline loops: CDR1 DFQATT, CDR2 SNEGSKA (reference sequence). The CDR3 reads CSASKDSFNQPQHF. The CDR3 bases are TGCAGTGCTAGTAAAGACAGCTTCAATCAGCCCCAGCATTTT.

This chain joins TRBV7-2 and TRBJ2-7, with D unclear. Deletions cut 4 bases from V and 0 bases from J, with 7 bases between. The V gene's germline CDR1 is SGHTA and CDR2 FQGNSA. The CDR3 has 13 residues. CDR3 DNA sequence: TGTGCCAGCAGCTCCCTCCTCTCCTACGAGCAGTACTTC. Translation gives CASSSLLSYEQYF.

The chain is built from TRBV24-1 and TRBJ1-1, with D tentatively TRBD1 (6 bases). The CDR3 sequence is 14 residues long. Germline CDR1 is KGHDR and CDR2 is SFDVKD. Trimming cost V 9 bases and J 1 base, with 14 bases left between them. The CDR3 DNA follows: TGTGCCACCGCCCGGGGGCAAGGGAACACTGAAGCTTTCTTT. The encoded protein is CATARGQGNTEAFF.

This clonotype was picked up a small number of times. The chain carries TRBV7-3 and TRBJ1-1; no clear D. There are 13 residues in the CDR3. Germline values: CDR1 SGHTA, CDR2 FQGTGA. The V end lost 4 bases, the J end lost 1 base, and 7 bases lay between the germline ends. The CDR3 here is CASSSYKNTEAFF. For the CDR3, the DNA is TGTGCCAGCAGCTCGTACAAGAACACTGAAGCTTTCTTT.

This clonotype has just a few counts. V usage is TRBV21-1 and J usage is TRBJ1-1; the D call of TRBD1 is as the table states it, not checked on the DNA. TRBV21-1 is tagged as a pseudogene. CDR3 length: 18 residues. The CDR3 region has the DNA TGTGCCAGCAGCAAAGCACCGCCGGGACAGGGGTTGAACACTGAAGCTTTCTTT. It codes for CASSKAPPGQGLNTEAFF.

Concerning this clonotype itself: With a much larger clone just one base away, this may be a read error. The genes are TRBV9 and TRBJ2-5; perhaps D is TRBD1 or TRBD2 (7 bases each). Trimming stripped 4 bases from V and 5 bases from J, with 9 bases between. The CDR3 is 12 residues long. Germline V CDR1 and CDR2: SGDLS, YYNGEE. The CDR3 protein is CASSQGGETQYF. The CDR3 nucleotides read TGTGCCAGCAGCCAGGGGGGGGAGACCCAGTACTTC.